The 8 T cell receptor beta chains below all came from one sample that was sequenced in a study of tumor T cells in aggressive B-cell lymphoma. Here immunoSEQ multiplex PCR was the method, and the copy in TCRdb shows in-frame clones only, minus some. The sample consists of 9,500 to 10,000 clones, almost 85% of them appearing once. The specimen was tumor tissue. These receptors originate from an adult with diffuse large B cell lymphoma.

CDR3 sequence: CASSIWATRTDTQYF. CDR3 DNA: TGTGCCAGTAGTATTTGGGCCACTCGCACAGATACGCAGTATTTT. This chain uses TRBV19 with TRBJ2-3; no definite D call. From germline, CDR1 is LNHDA and CDR2 SQIVND (reference sequence). Trimming left V 3 bases short and J 1 base short, with 11 bases between. The CDR3 has 15 residues.

The chain employs TRBV25-1 and TRBJ2-7; 11 bases map to TRBD2. V shed 1 base, J shed 5 bases, and the junction held 7 bases outside the gene matches. The CDR3 loop spans 16 amino acids. Germline CDR1 MGHDK, CDR2 SYGVNS. CDR3 sequence: CASSEFFGLAGDEQYF. The CDR3 nucleotides read TGTGCCAGCAGTGAATTTTTCGGACTAGCGGGTGACGAGCAGTACTTC.

The chain combines TRBV19 with TRBJ2-1, with D hard to call. Germline CDR1 reads LNHDA; CDR2 reads SQIVND (reference sequence). V was shortened by 8 bases and J by 5 bases, with 10 bases between the two germline ends. The CDR3 spans 12 residues. In DNA form, the CDR3 reads TGTGCCAGTCTAGGTCGAAACAATGAGCAGTTCTTC. Translation: CASLGRNNEQFF.

The chain combines TRBV7-2 with TRBJ2-1, with 10 bases aligning to TRBD1. The germline V gene has CDR1 SGHTA and CDR2 FQGNSA. With 2 bases clipped from V and 7 bases from J, the junction kept 5 bases outside the gene matches. The length of the CDR3 is 15 residues. The DNA of the CDR3 is TGTGCCAGCAGCTTATGGACAGGGGGAACGAATGAGCAGTTCTTC. Translating it yields CASSLWTGGTNEQFF.

The J gene is TRBJ2-5, the V gene TRBV7-2; tentative D call: TRBD2 (6 bases). Trimming pared 5 bases from V and 1 base from J, leaving 8 bases between. Germline CDR1 and CDR2: SGHTA and FQGNSA. CDR3 length: 13 residues. CDR3 sequence: CASSPGVQETQYF. Here the CDR3 DNA reads TGTGCCAGCAGCCCGGGAGTCCAAGAGACCCAGTACTTC.

V usage is TRBV7-9 and J usage is TRBJ2-1; TRBD2 agrees at 7 bases. The germline gives CDR1 SEHNR, CDR2 FQNEAQ (reference sequence). This CDR3 comprises 16 residues. The V segment lost 5 bases and the J segment 8 bases; nucleotides outside the gene matches: 15. For the CDR3, the DNA is TGTGCCAGCAGCCTACGACTGGGGGGGGACCGGGATGAGCAGTTCTTC. Translating gives CASSLRLGGDRDEQFF.

The table lists this clone with a count of one. The chain is built from TRBV30 and TRBJ1-2; maybe TRBD1 (6 bases). The V gene lost 7 bases and the J gene lost 1 base, with 19 bases spanning the gap. The CDR3 has 15 residues. Germline V lookup: CDR1 GTSNPN, CDR2 SVGIG (reference sequence). This CDR3 is CAYQGHRTLNYGYTF. For the CDR3, the DNA is TGTGCCTACCAGGGACACCGGACCCTTAACTATGGCTACACCTTC.

The gene calls are TRBV20-1 and TRBJ1-2; D unresolved. From germline, CDR1 is DFQATT and CDR2 SNEGSKA (reference sequence). The CDR3 consists of 11 residues. V was shortened by 4 bases and J by 5 bases, with 8 bases between the two germline ends. The DNA of the CDR3 is TGCAGTGCTATGGCCCCGTATGGCTACACCTTC. Its translation is CSAMAPYGYTF.